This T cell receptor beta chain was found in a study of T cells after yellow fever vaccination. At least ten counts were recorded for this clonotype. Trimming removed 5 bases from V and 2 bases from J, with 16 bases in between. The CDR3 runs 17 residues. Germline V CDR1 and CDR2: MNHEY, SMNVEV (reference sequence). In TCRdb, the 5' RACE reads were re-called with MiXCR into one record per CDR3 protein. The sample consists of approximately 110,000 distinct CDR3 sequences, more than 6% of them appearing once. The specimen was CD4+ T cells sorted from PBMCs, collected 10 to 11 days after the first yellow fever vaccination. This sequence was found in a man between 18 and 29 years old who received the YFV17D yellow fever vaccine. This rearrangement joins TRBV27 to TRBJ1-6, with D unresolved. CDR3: CASSPNLVEAYNSPLHF. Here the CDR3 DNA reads TGTGCCAGCAGTCCCAACCTTGTGGAGGCCTATAATTCACCCCTCCACTTT.